The 13 T cell receptor beta chains reported below all come from one sample, sequenced in a study of CD8+ T cells in alopecia areata (dated by TCRdb to 2016 to 2019). The library was built by means of the immunoSEQ multiplex PCR assay. For TCR sequencing, RNA was extracted from every sample and reverse transcribed into cDNA to serve as template. Imported from immuneACCESS, the table was reduced by TCRdb to in-frame sequences with V and J called. These copies leave out some clones; in studies compared against another copy, an unresolved V gene accounts for under half, and the cause of the remainder is not known. The sample table contains 100,000 to 150,000 clones; only one count was recorded for around 49% of them. Around 20% of the sample is held by the ten biggest clonotypes. In light of the paper, this sample's time point label describes: baseline before oral tofacitinib. The sequenced sample was CD8+ T cells sorted from blood, obtained at week 0. These receptors originate from a human donor with alopecia areata.

The table lists this clone with a few counts. V usage is TRBV10-3 and J usage is TRBJ2-7; D might be TRBD1 (6 bases). Trimming left V 9 bases short and J 3 bases short, with 15 bases between. CDR3 length: 13 residues. The germline V gene encodes CDR1 ENHRY and CDR2 SYGVKD. CDR3 sequence reads: CAILDRHYYEQYF. For the CDR3, the DNA is TGTGCCATACTAGACAGGCATTACTACGAGCAGTACTTC.

The chain employs TRBV15 and TRBJ1-2, with D unclear. The germline V gene has CDR1 LNHNV and CDR2 YYDKDF (reference sequence). This CDR3 contains 16 residues. Trimming left V 1 base short and J 4 bases short, with 16 bases between. Here the CDR3 DNA reads TGTGCCACCAGCAGAGGAGCAGAGGCGAGAACCTATGGCTACACCTTC. Translating it yields CATSRGAEARTYGYTF.

The CDR3 DNA follows: TGTGCCAGCAGCTTGACAGTGAACACTGAAGCTTTCTTT. It encodes CASSLTVNTEAFF. This rearrangement joins TRBV5-6 to TRBJ1-1; D gene ambiguous. The V gene lost 1 base and the J gene lost 0 bases, with 4 bases spanning the gap. The CDR3 runs 13 residues. CDR1 is SGHDT, CDR2 YYEEEE, per germline.

This chain links TRBV5-6 with TRBJ1-2; possible D gene TRBD1, 6 bases. Germline-derived CDR1 and CDR2 are SGHDT and YYEEEE. V lost 0 bases, J lost 3 bases, and 9 bases lay in between. The length of the CDR3 is 14 residues. Written as DNA, the CDR3 is TGTGCCAGCAGCTTGGGCGGGACACACTATGGCTACACCTTC. This sequence encodes CASSLGGTHYGYTF.

This chain connects TRBV13 to TRBJ2-3; D may be TRBD2 (5 bases). CDR3 length: 13 amino acids. Germline V lookup: CDR1 PRHDT, CDR2 FYEKMQ (reference sequence). Deletions cut 5 bases from V and 8 bases from J, with 14 bases between. CDR3 nucleotides: TGTGCCAGCAGCGCGCAGCAAGAGGGTACGCAGTATTTT. This sequence encodes CASSAQQEGTQYF.

The CDR3 region is CASSPGTGEDYEQYF. CDR3 bases: TGTGCCAGCAGTCCCGGGACAGGGGAGGACTACGAGCAGTACTTC. The chain combines TRBV2 with TRBJ2-7; TRBD1 aligns across 10 bases. Germline lookup yields CDR1 SNHLY and CDR2 FYNNEI. The CDR3 runs 15 residues. The V and J ends lost 5 bases and 3 bases, in that order; junction bases with no gene match: 7.

The chain carries TRBV20-1 and TRBJ2-3; unclear D gene. This CDR3 is built from 11 residues. The ends were cut back, 7 bases at V and 4 bases at J, with 9 bases in the middle. Germline assignment: CDR1 DFQATT and CDR2 SNEGSKA (reference sequence). DNA of the CDR3: TGCAGTGTCCCGTTTCCAGATACGCAGTATTTT. Its translation: CSVPFPDTQYF.

This clone was seen a handful of times. V usage is TRBV7-9 and J usage is TRBJ2-7; no firm D call. The CDR3 contains 14 residues. The germline V and J ends were trimmed by 5 bases and 5 bases, with 16 bases remaining between them. Germline V CDR1 and CDR2: SEHNR, FQNEAQ (reference sequence). The DNA for the CDR3 is TGTGCCAGCAGCCCCTCGCAGGCTAGGCACGAGCAGTACTTC. Translating it yields CASSPSQARHEQYF. The full variable domain, rest sourced from reference TRBV7-9 and TRBJ2-7, is DTGVSQNPRHKITKRGQNVTFRCDPISEHNRLYWYRQTLGQGPEFLTYFQNEAQLEKSRLLSDRFSAERPKGSFSTLEIQRTEQGDSAMYLCASSPSQARHEQYFGPGTRLTVT.

This clone was counted only a few times. This chain links TRBV12-5 with TRBJ1-1; TRBD1 might be the D (6 bases). V was pared by 6 bases and J by 5 bases, with 10 bases between. CDR3 size: 12 residues. CDR1 is LGHNT, CDR2 FRNRAP, per germline. The CDR3 protein is CASGTQGTEAFF. The CDR3 region has the DNA TGTGCTAGTGGGACACAGGGAACTGAAGCTTTCTTT.

The rearrangement uses TRBV29-1 and TRBJ1-2, with 7 bases that match TRBD1. The CDR3 totals 14 residues. Germline V gives CDR1 SQVTM, CDR2 ANQGSEA. Trimming at V came to 6 bases and at J to 3 bases, leaving 10 bases not matched to a gene. CDR3 sequence reads: CSVEEQGSDYGYTF. The CDR3 nucleotides are TGCAGCGTAGAGGAACAGGGGTCGGACTATGGCTACACCTTC.

The gene calls are TRBV4-1 and TRBJ2-7; tentative D call: TRBD2 (5 bases). This CDR3 is 15 amino acids long. The germline gives CDR1 MGHRA, CDR2 YSYEKL. The V end lost 4 bases, the J end lost 2 bases, and 15 bases lay between the germline ends. The CDR3: CASSPRVGVTYEQYF. The CDR3 DNA is TGCGCCAGCAGCCCGAGGGTCGGAGTTACCTACGAGCAGTACTTC.

This clone was detected only a few times. The V gene is TRBV6-4, the J gene TRBJ2-1; 11 bases fit TRBD2. J lost 2 bases, V lost 5 bases, and 5 bases had no gene match. This CDR3 is built from 16 residues. CDR1 and CDR2 (germline): MRHNA, SNTAGT. The CDR3 spells CASSKLAGGPYNEQFF. DNA of the CDR3: TGTGCCAGCAGTAAATTAGCGGGGGGGCCCTACAATGAGCAGTTCTTC.

The chain links TRBV30 to TRBJ1-1, with 11 positions matching TRBD1. The CDR3 consists of 15 residues. Germline trimming cut 1 base from V and 5 bases from J; bases unmatched to any gene: 6. The V gene's germline CDR1 is GTSNPN and CDR2 SVGIG (reference sequence). CDR3 residues: CAWSAYGQGATEAFF. CDR3 DNA sequence: TGTGCCTGGAGTGCCTACGGACAGGGGGCGACTGAAGCTTTCTTT.